This T cell receptor (beta chain) was sequenced for a study of OX40 agonist ivuxolimab in advanced cancers. Study-wide background: In this cohort, patients received ivuxolimab, an agonistic anti-OX40 (CD134) antibody.

The CDR3 sequence is 14 residues long. Germline V gene sequence: CDR1 LGHNT, CDR2 FRNRAP. V lost 7 bases and J 3 bases, leaving 15 bases between the germline ends. The protocol was immunoSEQ multiplex PCR, while the TCRdb copy is restricted to in-frame clones and leaves out a portion. The sample lists tens of thousands of clones, roughly 72% seen once, with 20% to 25% in the top ten. This clonotype was obtained from an adult with an advanced solid tumor such as melanoma, head and neck, liver or kidney cancer. The V gene is TRBV12-5, the J gene TRBJ2-5, with TRBD2 as a possible D gene (6 bases). The sample in question was CD4+ or CD8+ T cells sorted from blood, obtained in a trial of the OX40 agonist ivuxolimab. The CDR3 protein is CASVLVEREETQYF. The CDR3 region has the DNA TGTGCTAGTGTTCTCGTTGAGCGGGAAGAGACCCAGTACTTC.